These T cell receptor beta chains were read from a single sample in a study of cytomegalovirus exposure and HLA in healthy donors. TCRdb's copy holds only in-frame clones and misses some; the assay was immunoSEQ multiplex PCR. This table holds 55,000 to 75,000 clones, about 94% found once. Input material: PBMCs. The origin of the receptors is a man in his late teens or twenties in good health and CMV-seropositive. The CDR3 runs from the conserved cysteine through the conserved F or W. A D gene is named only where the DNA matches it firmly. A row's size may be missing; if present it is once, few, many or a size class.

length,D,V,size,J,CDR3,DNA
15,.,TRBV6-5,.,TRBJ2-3,CASKLGATSTDTQYF,TGTGCCAGCAAATTAGGGGCTACTTCCACAGATACGCAGTATTTT
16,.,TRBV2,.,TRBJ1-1,CASSLGQTYVSTEAFF,TGTGCCAGCAGCCTAGGACAGACGTATGTGAGCACTGAAGCTTTCTTT
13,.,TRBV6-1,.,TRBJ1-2,CASSESVRYGYTF,TGTGCCAGCAGTGAGTCCGTCCGCTATGGCTACACCTTC
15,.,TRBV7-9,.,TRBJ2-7,CASSLMSVTGNEQYF,TGTGCCAGCAGCTTAATGAGTGTAACAGGGAACGAGCAGTACTTC
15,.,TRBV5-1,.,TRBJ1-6,CASSLGRDYNSPLHF,TGCGCCAGCAGCTTGGGCAGGGACTATAATTCACCCCTCCACTTT
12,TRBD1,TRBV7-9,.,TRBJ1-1,CASSPRTGKAFF,TGTGCCAGCAGCCCACGGACAGGGAAAGCTTTCTTT
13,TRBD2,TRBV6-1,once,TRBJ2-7,CASRGSGDYEQYF,TGTGCCAGCAGAGGGAGCGGGGACTACGAGCAGTACTTC
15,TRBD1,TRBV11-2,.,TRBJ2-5,CASSSRTGSFETQYF,TGTGCCAGCAGCTCCCGGACAGGGTCGTTCGAGACCCAGTACTTC
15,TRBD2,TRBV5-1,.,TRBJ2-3,CASSQGLAEASPQYF,TGCGCCAGCAGCCAAGGACTAGCTGAAGCCAGTCCGCAGTATTTT
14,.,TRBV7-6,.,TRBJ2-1,CASSLSRRGLGLIF,TGTGCCAGCAGCTTATCCCGGAGAGGCCTCGGACTGATCTTC
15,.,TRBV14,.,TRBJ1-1,CASSQARTANTEAFF,TGTGCCAGCAGCCAGGCCAGGACAGCGAACACTGAAGCTTTCTTT
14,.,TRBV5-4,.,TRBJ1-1,CASFRGATNTEAFF,TGTGCCAGCTTCCGGGGGGCTACCAACACTGAAGCTTTCTTT
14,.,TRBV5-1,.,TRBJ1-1,CASSLAGAGTEAFF,TGCGCCAGCAGCTTGGCTGGGGCTGGCACTGAAGCTTTCTTT
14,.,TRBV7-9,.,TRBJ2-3,CASSPPPKTDTQYF,TGTGCCAGCAGCCCTCCCCCTAAGACAGATACGCAGTATTTT
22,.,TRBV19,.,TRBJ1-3,CASSPRPYRDPIAASSGNTIYF,TGTGCCAGTAGTCCCAGACCCTACAGGGATCCAATCGCCGCCTCCTCTGGAAACACCATATATTTT
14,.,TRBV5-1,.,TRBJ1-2,CASSLQVTDYGYTF,TGCGCCAGCAGCTTGCAGGTGACAGACTATGGCTACACCTTC
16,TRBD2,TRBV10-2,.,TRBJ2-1,CASRDYSGRASNEQFF,TGCGCCAGCAGGGATTATAGCGGGAGGGCCTCGAATGAGCAGTTCTTC
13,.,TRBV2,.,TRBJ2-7,CASMGGATYEQYF,TGTGCCAGCATGGGGGGGGCCACCTACGAGCAGTACTTC
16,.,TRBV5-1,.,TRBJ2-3,CASTLNDGVRGDTQYF,TGCGCCAGCACGCTGAATGACGGGGTTCGGGGAGATACGCAGTATTTT
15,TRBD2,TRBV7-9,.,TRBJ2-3,CASSLGREGRDTQYF,TGTGCCAGCAGCTTAGGGCGGGAGGGCCGGGATACGCAGTATTTT
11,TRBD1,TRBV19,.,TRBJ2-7,CASGTAFEQYF,TGTGCCAGCGGGACAGCGTTCGAGCAGTACTTC
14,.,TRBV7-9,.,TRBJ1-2,CASSSGTSFYGYTF,TGTGCCAGCAGCTCCGGGACAAGCTTCTATGGCTACACCTTC
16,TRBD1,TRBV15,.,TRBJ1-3,CATVPDRGISGNTIYF,TGTGCCACCGTTCCTGACAGGGGGATATCTGGAAACACCATATATTTT
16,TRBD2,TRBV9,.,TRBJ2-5,CASSVGIGGAGETQYF,TGTGCCAGCAGCGTAGGAATCGGGGGGGCGGGAGAGACCCAGTACTTC